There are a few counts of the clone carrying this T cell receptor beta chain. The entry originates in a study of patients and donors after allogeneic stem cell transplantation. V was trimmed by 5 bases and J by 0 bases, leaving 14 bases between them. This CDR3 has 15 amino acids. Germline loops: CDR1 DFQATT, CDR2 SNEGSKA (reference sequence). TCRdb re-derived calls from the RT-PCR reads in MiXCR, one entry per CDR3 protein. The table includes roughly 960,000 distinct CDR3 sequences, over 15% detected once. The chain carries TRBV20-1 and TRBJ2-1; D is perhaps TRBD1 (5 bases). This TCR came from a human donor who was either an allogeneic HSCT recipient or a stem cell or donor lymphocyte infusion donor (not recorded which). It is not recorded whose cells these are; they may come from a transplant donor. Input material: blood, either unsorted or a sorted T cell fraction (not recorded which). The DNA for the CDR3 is TGCAGTGCTCGCATCAGGGCAAGCTCCTACAATGAGCAGTTCTTC. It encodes CSARIRASSYNEQFF.